This T cell receptor beta chain appears in the sequencing data of a study of blood T cells in healthy people across ages. Donors gave about 9.3 milliliters of peripheral blood apiece. About this clonotype itself: The junction departs from germline at one end; a sequencing error may be responsible.

Alongside a J-beta primer mix, a sample-barcoded 5' primer served in a second PCR lasting 7 to 11 cycles. TCRdb ran MiXCR on the 5' RACE reads and lists one entry per CDR3 protein. There are about 1.1 million distinct CDR3 sequences in the sample; approximately 38% occur only once, and around 13% lies in the top ten. The CDR3 is made up of 13 amino acids. The TCR was taken from a man aged 18 to 30 in good health. The rearrangement uses TRBV12-3 or TRBV12-4 and TRBJ2-3; D might be TRBD2 (6 bases). Sequencing was carried out using blood. The CDR3 DNA follows: TGTGCCAGCATGGCGGGGAACACAGATACGCGGTATTTT. Its protein product is CASMAGNTDTRYF.